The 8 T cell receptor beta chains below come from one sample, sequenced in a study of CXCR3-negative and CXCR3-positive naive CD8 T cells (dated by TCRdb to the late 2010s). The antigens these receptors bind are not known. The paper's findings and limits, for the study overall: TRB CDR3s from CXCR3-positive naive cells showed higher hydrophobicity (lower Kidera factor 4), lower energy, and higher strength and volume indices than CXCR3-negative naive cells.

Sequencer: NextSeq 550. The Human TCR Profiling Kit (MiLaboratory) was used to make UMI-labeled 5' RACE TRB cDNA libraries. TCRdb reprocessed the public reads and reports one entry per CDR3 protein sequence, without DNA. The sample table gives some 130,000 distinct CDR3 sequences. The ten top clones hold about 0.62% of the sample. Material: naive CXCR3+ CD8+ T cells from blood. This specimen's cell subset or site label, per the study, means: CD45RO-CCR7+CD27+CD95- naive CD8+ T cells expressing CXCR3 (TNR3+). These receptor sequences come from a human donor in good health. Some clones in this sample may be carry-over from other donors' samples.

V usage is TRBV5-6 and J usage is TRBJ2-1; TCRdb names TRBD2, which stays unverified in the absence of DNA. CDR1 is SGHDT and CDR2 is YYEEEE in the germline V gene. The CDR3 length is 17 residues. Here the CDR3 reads CASSSPFNGGPRNEQFF.

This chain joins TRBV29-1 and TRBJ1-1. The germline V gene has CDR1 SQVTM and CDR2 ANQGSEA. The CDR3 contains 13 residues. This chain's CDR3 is CSPIQYLNTEAFF. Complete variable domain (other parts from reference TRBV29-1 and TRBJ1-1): SAVISQKPSRDICQRGTSLTIQCQVDSQVTMMFWYRQQPGQSLTLIATANQGSEATYESGFVIDKFPISRPNLTFSTLTVSNMSPEDSSIYLCSPIQYLNTEAFFGQGTRLTVV.

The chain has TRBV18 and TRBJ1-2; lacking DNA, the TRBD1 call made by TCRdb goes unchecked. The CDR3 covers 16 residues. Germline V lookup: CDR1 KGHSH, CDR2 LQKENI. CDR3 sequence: CASSPEPPDRPVGYTF. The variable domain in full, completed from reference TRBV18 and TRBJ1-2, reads NAGVMQNPRHLVRRRGQEARLRCSPMKGHSHVYWYRQLPEEGLKFMVYLQKENIIDESGMPKERFSAEFPKEGPSILRIQQVVRGDSAAYFCASSPEPPDRPVGYTFGSGTRLTVV.

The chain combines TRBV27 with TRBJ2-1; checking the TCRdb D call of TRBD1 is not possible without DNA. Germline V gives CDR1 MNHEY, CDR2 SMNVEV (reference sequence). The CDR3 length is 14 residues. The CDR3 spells CASSYWTGGDEQFF.

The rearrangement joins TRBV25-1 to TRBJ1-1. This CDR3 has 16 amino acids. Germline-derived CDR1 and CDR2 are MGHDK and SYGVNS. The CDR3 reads CASSEFGAGVNTEAFF.

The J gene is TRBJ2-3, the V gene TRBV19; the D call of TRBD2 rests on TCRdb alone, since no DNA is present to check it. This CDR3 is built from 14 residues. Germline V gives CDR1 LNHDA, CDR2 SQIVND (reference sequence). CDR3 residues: CASSFSGGHPTQYF. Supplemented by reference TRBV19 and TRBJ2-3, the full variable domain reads DGGITQSPKYLFRKEGQNVTLSCEQNLNHDAMYWYRQDPGQGLRLIYYSQIVNDFQKGDIAEGYSVSREKKESFPLTVTSAQKNPTAFYLCASSFSGGHPTQYFGPGTRLTVL.

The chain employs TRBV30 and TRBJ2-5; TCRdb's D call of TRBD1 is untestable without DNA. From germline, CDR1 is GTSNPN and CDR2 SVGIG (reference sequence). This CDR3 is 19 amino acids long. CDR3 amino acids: CAWSAEEQGMSRYGETQYF.

CDR3 in amino acids: CASSSTAMGQAYGYTF. J is TRBJ1-2 and V is TRBV6-2 or TRBV6-3; TCRdb picks TRBD1, but there is no DNA to check that call. The CDR3 covers 16 residues. Germline V gene lookup returns CDR1 MNHEY and CDR2 SVGEGT.